This TCR beta chain was recovered during a study of T-cell reconstitution after alpha-beta-depleted transplantation in children. The CDR3 totals 15 residues. V lost 6 bases, J lost 1 base, and 10 bases lay in between. CDR1 MNHEY and CDR2 SVGAGI come from the germline V gene. This clonotype was found a few times. Preparing the TCRbeta library involved the use of unique molecular identifiers. MiXCR was run by TCRdb on the PCR reads, yielding one entry per CDR3 protein. This table has 450,000 to 500,000 distinct CDR3 sequences, approximately 13% appearing once. This rearrangement joins TRBV6-5 to TRBJ2-6; perhaps D is TRBD1 or TRBD2 (5 bases each). This receptor was obtained from a human donor who donated a stem cell graft to a child with combined immunodeficiency. Source: PBMCs from the stem cell graft donor, taken from the stem cell graft. In nucleotides, the CDR3 is TGTGCCAGCAGGTACAGGACTTCTGGGGCCAACGTCCTGACTTTC. Translation gives CASRYRTSGANVLTF.